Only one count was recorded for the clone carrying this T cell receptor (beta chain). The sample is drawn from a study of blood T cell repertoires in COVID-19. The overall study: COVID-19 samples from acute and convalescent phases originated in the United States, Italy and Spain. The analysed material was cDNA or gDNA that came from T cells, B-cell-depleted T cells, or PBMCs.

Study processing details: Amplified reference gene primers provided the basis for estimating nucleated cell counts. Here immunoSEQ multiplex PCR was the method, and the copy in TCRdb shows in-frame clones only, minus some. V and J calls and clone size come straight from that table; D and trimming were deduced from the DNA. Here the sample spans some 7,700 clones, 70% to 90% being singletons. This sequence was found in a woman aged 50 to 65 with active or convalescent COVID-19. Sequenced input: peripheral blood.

In DNA form, the CDR3 reads TGTGCCGGGTTTGGAAGAGGGTCCGACAGGCGCGAGCAGTACTTC. It is translated as CAGFGRGSDRREQYF. The rearrangement joins TRBV9 to TRBJ2-7; tentative D call: TRBD1 (6 bases). This CDR3 has 15 amino acids. Germline V lookup: CDR1 SGDLS, CDR2 YYNGEE. Trimming left V 10 bases short and J 6 bases short, with 26 bases between.